Below, 22 T cell receptor beta chains from the same sample are listed, as sequenced in a study of blood T cell repertoires in COVID-19. The method was immunoSEQ multiplex PCR; TCRdb's version includes in-frame clones alone and lacks a portion of them. The table shows 150,000 to 200,000 clones, with around 86% occurring only once. The sequencing sample was made of peripheral blood. The receptors here all came from a man between 60 and 75 years old with acute or convalescent COVID-19.

The rearrangement links TRBV19 to TRBJ2-1, with 7 bases fitting TRBD2. CDR1 and CDR2 (germline): LNHDA, SQIVND (reference sequence). The V segment lost 4 bases and the J segment 9 bases; nucleotides outside the gene matches: 15. CDR3 length equals 16 residues. CDR3 nucleotides: TGTGCCAGTAGTAGTGGTTGGACTAGGACCACGGGTGAGCAGTTCTTC. Translation: CASSSGWTRTTGEQFF.

The chain combines TRBV9 with TRBJ2-7; 12 bases map to TRBD2. Germline V gives CDR1 SGDLS, CDR2 YYNGEE. The CDR3 is made up of 18 amino acids. Trimming removed 4 bases from V and 2 bases from J; junction bases left unmatched: 13. The CDR3 sequence: CASSPRSPSSGRAYEQYF. CDR3 nucleotide sequence: TGTGCCAGCAGCCCACGTAGTCCTTCTAGCGGGAGGGCCTACGAGCAGTACTTC. Based on the CDR3 plus reference TRBV9 and TRBJ2-7, the full variable domain is DSGVTQTPKHLITATGQRVTLRCSPRSGDLSVYWYQQSLDQGLQFLIQYYNGEERAKGNILERFSAQQFPDLHSELNLSSLELGDSALYFCASSPRSPSSGRAYEQYFGPGTRLTVT.

The rearrangement links TRBV5-4 to TRBJ1-2, with 9 bases aligning to TRBD1. The V gene end was trimmed by 7 bases and the J gene end by 0 bases; junction bases not matched to a gene: 10. The CDR3 loop spans 16 amino acids. From germline, CDR1 is SGHNT and CDR2 YYREEE (reference sequence). Here the CDR3 DNA reads TGTGCCAGCTCGGGACAGGGTGTTTCCACTAACTATGGCTACACCTTC. Translated: CASSGQGVSTNYGYTF.

The V gene is TRBV5-1, the J gene TRBJ2-1; weak D call: TRBD2 (5 bases). Looked up from germline, CDR1 is SGHRS and CDR2 is YFSETQ. Trimming shortened V by 0 bases and J by 0 bases, and 13 bases separated the two germline ends. The CDR3 totals 17 residues. In DNA form, the CDR3 reads TGCGCCAGCAGCTTGGAAGGGTATCGGGGCTCCTACAATGAGCAGTTCTTC. Its protein product is CASSLEGYRGSYNEQFF.

The chain recombines TRBV6-5 with TRBJ2-7; a weak D match, TRBD2 (5 bases). Between the trimmed V and J ends, which lost 2 bases and 7 bases, there was a span of 15 bases. CDR3 length equals 14 residues. Germline V CDR1 and CDR2: MNHEY, SVGAGI. The CDR3 nucleotides read TGTGCCAGCAGTTACAGTGAGGGTTCGAGGGAGCAGTACTTC. This encodes CASSYSEGSREQYF.

Comments on this clone: The identical CDR3 is also encoded by other nucleotide sequences in the sample. The V and J genes are TRBV28 and TRBJ2-7; maybe TRBD1 (5 bases). The CDR3 runs 14 residues. V was clipped by 1 base and J by 2 bases, with 9 bases between them. CDR1 is MDHEN, CDR2 SYDVKM, per germline. For the CDR3, the DNA is TGTGCCAGCAGTTTATCAGGGTCCCCCTACGAGCAGTACTTC. It codes for CASSLSGSPYEQYF. The variable domain in full, completed from reference TRBV28 and TRBJ2-7, reads DVKVTQSSRYLVKRTGEKVFLECVQDMDHENMFWYRQDPGLGLRLIYFSYDVKMKEKGDIPEGYSVSREKKERFSLILESASTNQTSMYLCASSLSGSPYEQYFGPGTRLTVT.

The sample holds a few counts of this clone. The sample contains more than one DNA sequence encoding this CDR3. The V gene is TRBV5-8, the J gene TRBJ1-4; unclear D gene. Germline V CDR1 and CDR2: SGHTS, YDEGEE. The ends were cut back, 2 bases at V and 0 bases at J, with 8 bases in the middle. The CDR3 consists of 15 residues. DNA of the CDR3: TGTGCCAGCAGCTTAGTGTCGGCAACTAATGAAAAACTGTTTTTT. This translates into CASSLVSATNEKLFF.

There are a few counts of this clone. The chain links TRBV6-5 to TRBJ2-3, with no clear D. CDR3 length: 15 amino acids. With 0 bases removed from V and 2 bases from J, the gap between germline ends came to 9 bases. CDR1 is MNHEY and CDR2 is SVGAGI in the germline V gene. The CDR3 spells CASSYSGRFTDTQYF. DNA for the CDR3: TGTGCCAGCAGTTACTCGGGCAGGTTCACAGATACGCAGTATTTT.

The rearrangement uses TRBV5-4 and TRBJ2-1; TRBD2 agrees at 7 bases. Germline V lookup: CDR1 SGHNT, CDR2 YYREEE (reference sequence). CDR3 length: 13 amino acids. V trimming: 7 bases; J trimming: 4 bases; junction bases outside the gene matches: 5. CDR3 loop: CASFQAGYNEQFF. CDR3 coding DNA: TGTGCCAGCTTTCAAGCGGGGTACAATGAGCAGTTCTTC.

The V and J genes are TRBV7-3 and TRBJ2-3; 12 bases line up with TRBD2. The CDR3 covers 16 residues. With 3 bases clipped from V and 0 bases from J, the junction kept 1 base outside the gene matches. Germline V gene data show CDR1 as SGHTA and CDR2 as FQGTGA. The CDR3 nucleotides are TGTGCCAGCAGCTTGCTAGCGGGAGGGAGCACAGATACGCAGTATTTT. Protein product: CASSLLAGGSTDTQYF.

The CDR3 spells CASSSGQGVYGYTF. CDR3 DNA sequence: TGTGCCAGCAGTTCGGGACAGGGGGTTTATGGCTACACCTTC. This rearrangement joins TRBV28 to TRBJ1-2; 11 bases align to TRBD1. With V trimmed by 4 bases and J by 5 bases, 3 bases remained unmatched. The CDR3 contains 14 residues. The germline V gene has CDR1 MDHEN and CDR2 SYDVKM.

This chain joins TRBV5-4 and TRBJ1-2, with TRBD1 matching over 9 bases. CDR1 and CDR2 (germline): SGHNT, YYREEE (reference sequence). The CDR3 consists of 15 residues. The junction had 8 bases not matched to a gene; V was cut back by 2 bases and J by 6 bases. CDR3 DNA sequence: TGTGCCAGCAGCTTTATGGGGACAGGGAGCCATGGCTACACCTTC. Protein product: CASSFMGTGSHGYTF.

The gene calls are TRBV28 and TRBJ1-4, with D maybe TRBD1 (5 bases). The CDR3 loop spans 12 amino acids. Trimming cost V 2 bases and J 13 bases, with 11 bases left between them. Germline V gene lookup returns CDR1 MDHEN and CDR2 SYDVKM. As DNA, the CDR3 is TGTGCCAGCAGTTTAATTGGCCAGGGACTGTTTTTT. Protein sequence: CASSLIGQGLFF.

The V call is TRBV5-5, the J call TRBJ2-7, with 7 bases lining up with TRBD1. Trimming removed 2 bases from V and 3 bases from J; junction bases left unmatched: 5. In germline, CDR1 is SGHKS, CDR2 YYEKEE (reference sequence). The CDR3 runs 14 residues. CDR3 DNA: TGTGCCAGCAGCTTTATCTCAGGGGGCTACGAGCAGTACTTC. Translation gives CASSFISGGYEQYF.

The rearrangement uses TRBV28 and TRBJ2-5; possibly TRBD1 for D (5 bases). V lost 2 bases and J 4 bases, leaving 17 bases between the germline ends. The CDR3 contains 16 residues. Germline values: CDR1 MDHEN, CDR2 SYDVKM. The CDR3 is CASSLIPDTYVETQYF. CDR3 nucleotides: TGTGCCAGCAGTTTAATCCCGGACACTTATGTAGAGACCCAGTACTTC.

The rearrangement joins TRBV27 to TRBJ1-5; D gene ambiguous. The CDR3 has 13 residues. Trimming stripped 8 bases from V and 5 bases from J, with 13 bases between. Germline V gene data show CDR1 as MNHEY and CDR2 as SMNVEV (reference sequence). The CDR3 DNA reads TGTGCCAGCGGATTCCGGGAGCATCAGCCCCAGCATTTT. This gives the protein CASGFREHQPQHF.

The chain joins TRBV6-5 to TRBJ1-1; 7 bases map to TRBD1. From germline, CDR1 is MNHEY and CDR2 SVGAGI. The trim removed 7 bases at V and 2 bases at J, leaving 7 bases unmatched. The CDR3 has 14 amino acids. CDR3 sequence: CASKRQGFNTEAFF. The CDR3 DNA sequence: TGTGCCAGCAAGAGACAGGGCTTCAACACTGAAGCTTTCTTT.

This chain uses TRBV18 with TRBJ1-1; TRBD1 matches at 10 bases. Germline V gene data show CDR1 as KGHSH and CDR2 as LQKENI. V was clipped by 4 bases and J by 6 bases; unmatched bases: 5. The length of the CDR3 is 14 residues. The CDR3 is CASSQGQGGAEAFF. The CDR3 region has the DNA TGTGCCAGCTCACAAGGACAGGGGGGAGCTGAAGCTTTCTTT.

The chain joins TRBV19 to TRBJ1-2; 12 bases align to TRBD1. V shed 6 bases and J 7 bases; nucleotides not matched to a gene: 15. CDR3 length: 17 residues. Germline loops: CDR1 LNHDA, CDR2 SQIVND (reference sequence). Here the CDR3 reads CASSPAALGQGAVGYTF. The CDR3 nucleotides read TGTGCCAGTAGCCCAGCAGCGCTGGGACAGGGGGCAGTTGGCTACACCTTC.

The J gene is TRBJ2-1, the V gene TRBV11-2; 8 bases line up with TRBD1. In germline, CDR1 is SGHAT, CDR2 FQNNGV. Losses at the gene ends were 3 bases for V and 3 bases for J; bases not matched to a gene: 7. This CDR3 spans 16 amino acids. The CDR3: CASSLSRGTGYNEQFF. DNA for the CDR3: TGTGCCAGCAGCTTGTCCCGTGGGACAGGCTACAATGAGCAGTTCTTC.

On this clone itself: Within the sample, other DNA sequences also encode this same CDR3. V and J are TRBV2 and TRBJ2-1, with D possibly matching TRBD1 (6 bases). This CDR3 is built from 13 residues. V was shortened by 4 bases and J by 3 bases, with 7 bases between the two germline ends. Germline assignment: CDR1 SNHLY and CDR2 FYNNEI. CDR3 loop: CASSVDSYNEQFF. CDR3 nucleotide sequence: TGTGCCAGCAGTGTGGACAGCTACAATGAGCAGTTCTTC.

This chain links TRBV5-8 with TRBJ2-1, with TRBD2 matching over 11 bases. V was pared by 1 base and J by 7 bases, with 4 bases of the junction left unmatched. The CDR3 length is 15 residues. Germline V gene lookup returns CDR1 SGHTS and CDR2 YDEGEE. As DNA, the CDR3 is TGTGCCAGCAGCTTGTATAGCGGGAGGGAAAATGAGCAGTTCTTC. Its translation is CASSLYSGRENEQFF. Variable domain in full (rest from reference TRBV5-8 and TRBJ2-1): EAGVTQSPTHLIKTRGQQATLRCSPISGHTSVYWYQQALGLGLQFLLWYDEGEERNRGNFPPRFSGRQFPNYSSELNVNALELEDSALYLCASSLYSGRENEQFFGPGTRLTVL.